Listed here is a single TCR beta chain. This clonotype has ten or more counts. Its binding antigen is unknown. It has no much larger one-base neighbor in the sample; base qualities were not kept. The CDR3 has 15 amino acids, counting the end cysteine and phenylalanine. The read is trimmed to its CDR3 DNA, 45 bases read in frame from base 1. The germline V gene sets CDR1 to SGHTA and CDR2 to FQGNSA. V is clipped by 4 bases and J by 7 bases, and the sequence between their germline boundaries is 17 bases long. The sample comes from a study of T cell repertoires in cytomegalovirus infection (dated by TCRdb to the late 2010s). Regarding the study in general: The peptide stimulations were aimed at well-studied HLA-B-restricted epitopes as well as recently identified HLA-C-restricted CMV epitopes, whose presentation resists viral immunomodulation. Because public TCR beta signatures pointed to carriage of CMV infection together with the matching HLA type, the HLA type of each donor mattered for the analysis. The study at large found these results: In the ex vivo response, HLA-C-restricted CMV-specific TCR beta clonotypes were dominant, and in two of eight donors the single most frequent clonotype came from this HLA-C-restricted group. In both this cohort and an independent roughly 360-donor cohort, the cumulative frequency of public TCR beta family members distinguished carriers of CMV infection plus the relevant HLA type.

The treatment or condition tag for this specimen amounts to: in vitro stimulation with specific CMV peptide epitopes to enrich CMV-specific T cells. Instrument on record: Illumina HiSeq 1500. TCRdb trimmed public reads at Q25 via fastp, called clones via MiXCR and kept in-frame beta chains. Rows merge per CDR3 protein into single entries with the most common DNA and genes. This sample gives around 750,000 distinct CDR3 sequences in total; approximately 30% of them show up just once. Of the sample, 9.5% to 15% falls within the top ten clones. Sequencing used cultured CD8+ T cells from PBMCs, obtained from culture after CMV antigen stimulation. Recombination connected TRBV7-2 to TRBJ1-3; the D gene is unclear. The TCR comes from a human donor in good health (CMV status not recorded). Some clones in this sample may be carry-over from other donors' samples. CDR3 loop: CASSSRSAPRNTIYF. The nucleotide sequence reads TGTGCCAGCAGCTCCCGATCGGCCCCGCGGAACACCATATATTTT.